This entry describes one T cell receptor (beta chain). Its antigen remains unknown. The entry originates in a study of PD-L1 blockade in urothelial cancer. Overall study: Analyses used blood from 3 weeks (second dose) and 6 weeks after treatment start. Study results and caveats: A below-median TCR clonality in blood before treatment predicted better survival.

Sequenced by immunoSEQ multiplex PCR; TCRdb stores in-frame clones only, minus some. In the table there are 50,000 to 60,000 clones, 84% of which are singletons. CDR3 length equals 16 residues. The sequencing used PBMCs, collected around atezolizumab (anti-PD-L1) treatment. The sequence came from a man aged 40-49 years with urothelial cancer. The V gene is TRBV12-1, the J gene TRBJ2-1; the D call TRBD1 from the table was never checked on the DNA. TRBV12-1 is reported as a pseudogene. Written as DNA, the CDR3 is TGTGCCAGCAGCTTCACCCGGGACAGGGTATCGAATGAGCAGTTCTTC. Amino acid sequence: CASSFTRDRVSNEQFF.